What follows is one TCR beta chain and its context. This entry is derived from a study of T cell repertoires in cytomegalovirus infection. One entry per CDR3 protein, called by TCRdb with MiXCR from the reads. The sample shows under 300,000 distinct CDR3 sequences, approximately 15% of them seen only once. V shed 3 bases, J shed 2 bases, and the junction held 7 bases outside the gene matches. Germline CDR1 reads SGHDN; CDR2 reads FVKESK. This CDR3 has 16 residues. This chain links TRBV14 with TRBJ2-1, with TRBD2 matching 7 bases. The material sequenced was CD8+ T cells from PBMCs. The TCR comes from a human donor in good health (CMV status not recorded). Some clones in this sample may be carry-over from other donors' samples. Here the CDR3 reads CASSHNVAGAYNEQFF. CDR3 DNA sequence: TGTGCCAGCAGCCACAACGTGGCGGGGGCCTACAATGAGCAGTTCTTC.